The source of this T cell receptor (beta chain) is a study of cytotoxic CD8 clonotypes in ibrutinib-treated CLL listed by TCRdb under 2021. As for the study more broadly: The cohort was composed of some ten relapsed/refractory and around 15 treatment-naive patients; IGHV unmutated status was identified in some 17 patients. Responses were partial in roughly 24 patients and complete in 2; after median 68 months follow-up, about 14 stayed in remission and some twelve progressed. Response samples were taken after a median of 12 months on treatment, ranging from 6 to 36 months. On average, each sample yielded 255,043 productive templates and tens of thousands of productive rearrangements. Of the 86 people in the trial, 25 to 30 had longitudinal samples available. Cryopreserved peripheral blood mononuclear cells were obtained before treatment, at response, and at either sustained remission or disease progression. All remission and progressive disease samples were collected while patients were still receiving ibrutinib. Overall study outcomes, separate from this receptor: Clonality increased at ibrutinib response, stayed stable in sustained remission, and fell back toward baseline at progression. Baseline clonality was found to be higher than that of age-matched healthy donors and was strongly correlated with circulating CD8+ T-cell counts. Public clonotypes were rare and either contracted or stayed stable during treatment, and the rise in clonality at ibrutinib response reflected the expansion of private clonotypes. Lymph node repertoires were not examined, and the timing of sampling was not matched between patients in sustained remission and those whose disease progressed.

With regard to this clone: This clone's antigen is unknown. Qualities for individual bases were not recorded, and no much larger clone is one base off.

This specimen's time point label, interpreted: progressive disease on ibrutinib. For TCR beta library preparation, 1.5 to 2 micrograms of genomic DNA were isolated from cryopreserved PBMCs. Longitudinal blood samples from CLL patients receiving ibrutinib monotherapy were subjected to high-throughput TCR beta sequencing. The patients took part in an open-label, single-center phase 2 trial of ibrutinib monotherapy. CDR1 and CDR2, per the germline V gene (reference sequence), are MNHNY and SVGAGI. V is shortened by 6 bases, J by 7 bases, and the region joining them spans 13 bases. The CDR3 holds 14 amino acids from the cysteine to the phenylalanine. This entry keeps only the CDR3 DNA: 42 bases, framed from base 1. A MiSeq instrument was used for deep resolution sequencing, which targeted depths ranging from 1 in 1 million up to 1 in 200,000 T cells, with coverage averaging 10x for each clonotype. The immunoSEQ hsTCRB Kit was used to generate TCR beta libraries. In the paper's pipeline: The data were analyzed with ImmunoSEQ Analyzer and ImmunoSEQ Data Assistant, and V, D and J gene assignments followed IMGT definitions. Clonality was computed as one minus normalized Shannon entropy of productive rearrangement frequencies, ranging from 0 to 1. Public clonotype analysis was restricted to overrepresented clonotypes comprising at least 0.05% of each patient's repertoire. About a dozen age-matched healthy donor repertoires from immuneACCESS served as clonality controls. TCRdb took over this immuneACCESS table, retaining in-frame rearrangements with V and J assigned. Such tables are incomplete; in checked studies, under half of the missing clones stem from an unresolved V gene, and the remainder is unexplained. V and J calls and clone size are copied from that table; D and trimming were computed from the DNA. This sample gives over 250,000 clones in total; 65% to 85% of them show up just once. Together, the top ten hold 5.6% of the sample.

The TCR sequence derives from a human donor with chronic lymphocytic leukemia. Material: PBMCs, obtained at disease progression, from a patient treated with ibrutinib. In this chain, TRBV6-6 is recombined with TRBJ1-6; the D segment cannot be called with confidence. The CDR3 is CASRTRQINSPLHF. The sequenced DNA: TGTGCCAGCAGGACAAGGCAAATAAATTCACCCCTCCACTTT.